Presented here are 23 T cell receptor beta chains from one specimen sequenced in a study of tumor-infiltrating lymphocytes in primary liver carcinoma. Extraction of RNA together with DNA used roughly 19-32 mg of unsorted bulk tissue. TCR beta cDNA came from approximately 540 ng total RNA, primed with a constant-region primer. Investigators got TCR beta libraries out of three nested multiplex PCR rounds, done with slightly modified ARM-PCR. Rounds one and two of PCR, each of approximately 11 cycles, were primed with TRBV1-TRBV30 forward primers and a C-beta reverse primer. Each CDR3 protein gets one entry after TCRdb re-called the multiplex PCR reads with MiXCR. The sample gives about 43,000 distinct CDR3 sequences, about 73% of which show up once; about a fifth is in the top ten. Sample: liver tumor tissue from sampling region 2. Described subset: tumor region T2, inferior pole. These receptor sequences come from a man aged 40-55 years with primary liver carcinoma and hepatitis B virus infection.

Regarding this clonotype: The CDR3 does not end in the conserved phenylalanine or tryptophan, so this is likely a read error. This chain joins TRBV6-1 and TRBJ2-3; D is uncertain. CDR3 length: 12 amino acids. Trimming took off 7 bases at V and 0 bases at J, with 5 bases between the two ends. Germline V gene sequence: CDR1 MNHNS, CDR2 SASEGT. CDR3 in DNA: TGTGCCAGCAATCCCAGCACAGATACGCAGTATAAT. Protein product: CASNPSTDTQYN.

A word on this clonotype: A junction boundary mismatches the germline segment, possibly from a read error. This chain connects TRBV6-1 to TRBJ2-3, with D uncertain. The CDR3 is 12 residues long. Germline CDR1 reads MNHNS; CDR2 reads SASEGT. For the CDR3, the DNA is TGTGCCGGCAAGCCCAACACAGATACACAGTATTTT. Translation gives CAGKPNTDTQYF.

With respect to this clonotype: Mismatch with germline at one junction end may stem from a read error. The chain combines TRBV6-5 with TRBJ2-5; D not certain. CDR1 is MNHEY, CDR2 SVGAGI, per germline. This CDR3 has 13 amino acids. CDR3 loop: CTTSYSGQETRYF. CDR3 nucleotides: TGTACCACCAGTTACTCGGGTCAAGAGACCCGGTACTTC.

As for this clonotype: A read error may produce the germline difference seen at one junction end. The V and J genes are TRBV11-2 and TRBJ2-1; possible D gene TRBD2, 6 bases. The CDR3 is 15 amino acids. Germline V gives CDR1 SGHAT, CDR2 FQNNGV. DNA for the CDR3: TGTGCCAGCAGCCCTGGGACTTCTTCCTGCAATGAGCGGTTCTTC. Amino acid sequence: CASSPGTSSCNERFF.

This clonotype was found a few times. The junction does not match germline at one end; this may be a read error. This chain links TRBV12-3 or TRBV12-4 with TRBJ2-3, with a possible D match to TRBD1 (8 bases). This CDR3 has 16 amino acids. CDR3 protein: CASSLGQGGGTDTQCF. Here the CDR3 DNA reads TGTGCCAGCAGCCTCGGACAGGGAGGGGGCACAGATACGCAGTGTTTT.

On this clonotype itself: Its ends do not fully match the called genes, so a read error is possible. The chain joins TRBV11-3 to TRBJ2-2; no clear D. This CDR3 is built from 13 residues. Germline-derived CDR1 and CDR2 are SGHNT and YENEEA. As DNA, the CDR3 is TGTGCAAGCAGCTTAGACATCGCCGGGGAGCTGTTTTTT. Translating gives CASSLDIAGELFF.

Sample share makes this clonotype medium-sized (0.01 to 0.1%). The rearrangement uses TRBV6-6 and TRBJ2-4, with D perhaps TRBD1 (5 bases). The CDR3 runs to 17 residues. CDR1 is MNHNY, CDR2 SVGAGI, per germline (reference sequence). With 0 bases removed from V and 1 base from J, the gap between germline ends came to 13 bases. The CDR3 coding sequence is TGTGCCAGCAGTTACTCGACGTCAGGGATCGCCAAAAACATTCAGTACTTC. Translated, it gives CASSYSTSGIAKNIQYF.

A note on this clonotype: Mismatch with germline at one junction end may stem from a read error. The V gene is TRBV4-3, the J gene TRBJ2-3, with TRBD2 identical over 13 bases. CDR1 is LGHNA, CDR2 YSLEER, per germline. The CDR3 spans 20 residues. Written as DNA, the CDR3 is TGCGCCAGCAGCCAAGATCTTCCCTCCGGGACTAGCGGGATAGCAGATGCGCAATATTTT. This codes for CASSQDLPSGTSGIADAQYF.

This clonotype was recorded only once. At one boundary the junction diverges from the germline segment, which might be a read error. V usage is TRBV7-2 and J usage is TRBJ2-2, with 9 bases that match TRBD2. The CDR3 covers 17 residues. Germline values: CDR1 SGHTA, CDR2 FQGNSA. CDR3 bases: TGTGCCAGCAGCTTATCTCGCGGGAGGGCCCGGGCCGGGGAGCTGTATTTT. Its protein product is CASSLSRGRARAGELYF.

Notes on this clonotype: A junction boundary mismatches the germline segment, possibly from a read error. This chain connects TRBV28 to TRBJ1-3, with TRBD1 as a possible D gene (6 bases). Germline lookup yields CDR1 MDHEN and CDR2 SYDVKM. CDR3 size: 15 residues. CDR3 coding DNA: TGTACCAGCAACCCTTTGACAGGAACTGGAAACACCATATATTTT. This sequence encodes CTSNPLTGTGNTIYF.

The table lists this clonotype with a count of one. Germline and junction disagree at one end, which may indicate a read error. The J gene is TRBJ2-3, the V gene TRBV14; D is ambiguous. The germline V gene encodes CDR1 SGHDN and CDR2 FVKESK. The CDR3 is 13 residues long. The CDR3 DNA reads TGTGCAAGCAGCCTCAGGAGTTCAGATACGCACTATTTT. Its translation is CASSLRSSDTHYF.

This chain joins TRBV5-1 and TRBJ2-5; D is uncertain. V shed 2 bases and J shed 5 bases, with 13 bases lying between them. Germline CDR1 reads SGHRS; CDR2 reads YFSETQ. This CDR3 comprises 14 residues. The CDR3, as DNA: TGCGCCAGCAGCTTAGACTTACTGGCGGAGACCCAGTACTTC. It translates to CASSLDLLAETQYF.

Remarks on this clonotype: The germline gene is not matched at one end of the junction; a read error may be the cause. The V gene is TRBV4-3, the J gene TRBJ2-3; the D gene is possibly TRBD1 (5 bases). The CDR3 has 15 residues. Per the germline V gene, CDR1 is LGHNA and CDR2 is YSLEER. The CDR3 DNA reads TGCACCAGCAGCCAAGCAGCCCAGGGAAGAGATACGCAGTATTTT. This sequence encodes CTSSQAAQGRDTQYF.

The rearrangement uses TRBV20-1 and TRBJ1-4; TRBD1 is a possible D gene (6 bases). Deletions cut 5 bases from V and 2 bases from J, with 15 bases between. This CDR3 comprises 15 residues. Looked up from germline, CDR1 is DFQATT and CDR2 is SNEGSKA (reference sequence). The CDR3 bases are TGCAGTGCTCAAAATTGGGGGGCCACTAATGAAAAACTGTTTTTT. It translates to CSAQNWGATNEKLFF.

Points on this clonotype: Relative to the germline gene, one junction end is altered; a read error may explain this. The chain employs TRBV4-1 and TRBJ2-5, with D tentatively TRBD1 (5 bases). Germline V gene data show CDR1 as MGHRA and CDR2 as YSYEKL. The CDR3 extends over 13 amino acids. CDR3 protein: CDSSPGYQETQYF. As DNA, the CDR3 is TGCGACAGCAGCCCAGGGTACCAAGAAACCCAGTACTTC.

Remarks on this clonotype: A much larger clone sits a single nucleotide away, making a read error possible. The chain is built from TRBV7-9 and TRBJ2-2; D gene ambiguous. In germline, CDR1 is SEHNR, CDR2 FQNEAQ (reference sequence). There are 11 residues in the CDR3. The CDR3 reads CASNLAGELFF. CDR3 DNA sequence: TGTGCCAGCAACTTAGCCGGGGAGCTGTTTTTT.

Comments on this clonotype: At one of its ends the junction is not consistent with the germline gene, which may arise from a read error. The chain joins TRBV11-2 to TRBJ2-6; 8 bases fit TRBD1. Germline values: CDR1 SGHAT, CDR2 FQNNGV. This CDR3 comprises 21 residues. CDR3 sequence reads: CASSMGGDRGISPSGANVLIF. The CDR3, as DNA: TGTGCCAGCAGTATGGGGGGAGACAGGGGCATTTCCCCCTCTGGGGCCAACGTCCTGATTTTC.

On this clonotype itself: One junction end disagrees with the germline gene, perhaps due to a read error. The CDR3 spells CASSLLAGDNNAQFF. CDR3 DNA: TGTGCCAGTAGCCTTTTAGCAGGAGATAACAATGCGCAGTTCTTC. The chain couples TRBV11-2 to TRBJ2-1; no definite D call. Germline V gives CDR1 SGHAT, CDR2 FQNNGV. This CDR3 region has 15 residues. Filled out from reference TRBV11-2 and TRBJ2-1, the complete variable domain reads EAGVAQSPRYKIIEKRQSVAFWCNPISGHATLYWYQQILGQGPKLLIQFQNNGVVDDSQLPKDRFSAERLKGVDSTLKIQPAKLEDSAVYLCASSLLAGDNNAQFFGPGTRLTVL.

This chain uses TRBV5-1 with TRBJ2-6; D is perhaps TRBD1 or TRBD2 (5 bases each). The V gene lost 8 bases and the J gene lost 4 bases, with 16 bases spanning the gap. Germline V CDR1 and CDR2: SGHRS, YFSETQ. This CDR3 contains 15 residues. In DNA, the CDR3 is TGCGCCAGGAGCCCACTGGGACCCGGGGCCAACGTCCTGACTTTC. It yields the protein CARSPLGPGANVLTF.

This clonotype was recorded once. One junction end disagrees with the germline gene, perhaps due to a read error. The V and J genes are TRBV11-2 and TRBJ2-7; tentative D call: TRBD2 (5 bases). The CDR3 covers 15 residues. Germline V gene data show CDR1 as SGHAT and CDR2 as FQNNGV. CDR3 bases: TGTGCCAGCAGCTTAGTTAGCTGGGTTGACTACGAGCAGCACTTC. It codes for CASSLVSWVDYEQHF.

In regard to this clonotype: As the CDR3 is not closed by the conserved phenylalanine or tryptophan, this likely results from a read error. V is TRBV6-1 and J is TRBJ2-7; D might be TRBD1 (6 bases). Germline V gene sequence: CDR1 MNHNS, CDR2 SASEGT. V lost 2 bases and J 0 bases, leaving 11 bases between the germline ends. CDR3 length: 15 residues. The chain's CDR3 is CASSETGISSYEQYL. The CDR3 DNA sequence: TGTGCCAGCAGTGAAACAGGGATCAGCTCCTACGAGCAGTACTTA.

The gene calls are TRBV6-2 or TRBV6-3 and TRBJ1-5; possibly TRBD1 for D (6 bases). From germline, CDR1 is MNHEY and CDR2 SVGEGT. Trimming took off 5 bases at V and 9 bases at J, with 11 bases between the two ends. CDR3 length equals 12 residues. The CDR3 DNA reads TGTGCCAGCAGTCATAGGGGGAGGCCCCAGCATTTT. It encodes CASSHRGRPQHF.

Worth noting for this clonotype: The junction departs from germline at one end; a sequencing error may be responsible. The chain links TRBV11-2 to TRBJ2-5; the match to TRBD2 covers 7 bases. There are 15 residues in the CDR3. Germline CDR1 reads SGHAT; CDR2 reads FQNNGV. CDR3 sequence reads: CANSLGASGQESQYF. CDR3 sequence (DNA): TGTGCCAATAGCTTAGGGGCTAGCGGACAAGAGTCCCAGTACTTC.